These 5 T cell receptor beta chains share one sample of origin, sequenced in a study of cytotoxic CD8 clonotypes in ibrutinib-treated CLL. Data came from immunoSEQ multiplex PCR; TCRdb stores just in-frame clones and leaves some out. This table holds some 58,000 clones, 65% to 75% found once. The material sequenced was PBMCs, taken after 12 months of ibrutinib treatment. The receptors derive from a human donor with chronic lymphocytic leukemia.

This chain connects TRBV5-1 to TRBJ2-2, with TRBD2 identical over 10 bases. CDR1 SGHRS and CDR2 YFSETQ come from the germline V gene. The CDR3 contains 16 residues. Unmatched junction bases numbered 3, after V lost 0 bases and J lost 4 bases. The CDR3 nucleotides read TGCGCCAGCAGCTTGGCTAGCGGGAGTCTCACCGGGGAGCTGTTTTTT. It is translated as CASSLASGSLTGELFF.

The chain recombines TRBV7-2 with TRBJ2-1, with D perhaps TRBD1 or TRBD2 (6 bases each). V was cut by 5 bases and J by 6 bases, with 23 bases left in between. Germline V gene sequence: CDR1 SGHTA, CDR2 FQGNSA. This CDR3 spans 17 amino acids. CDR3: CASSPRGAVGLRNEQFF. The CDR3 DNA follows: TGTGCCAGCAGCCCGAGGGGGGCGGTTGGATTACGCAATGAGCAGTTCTTC.

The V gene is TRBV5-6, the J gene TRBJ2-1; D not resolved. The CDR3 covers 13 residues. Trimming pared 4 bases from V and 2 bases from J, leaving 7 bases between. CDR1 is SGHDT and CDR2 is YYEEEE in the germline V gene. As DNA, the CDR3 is TGTGCCAGCAGCGAAGGGACCTACAATGAGCAGTTCTTC. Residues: CASSEGTYNEQFF.

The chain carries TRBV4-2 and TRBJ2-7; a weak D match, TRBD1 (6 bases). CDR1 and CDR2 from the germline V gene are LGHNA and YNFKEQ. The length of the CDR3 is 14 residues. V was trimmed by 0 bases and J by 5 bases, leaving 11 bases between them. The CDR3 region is CASSQDRTDHEQYF. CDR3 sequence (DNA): TGTGCCAGCAGCCAAGATAGGACAGACCACGAGCAGTACTTC.

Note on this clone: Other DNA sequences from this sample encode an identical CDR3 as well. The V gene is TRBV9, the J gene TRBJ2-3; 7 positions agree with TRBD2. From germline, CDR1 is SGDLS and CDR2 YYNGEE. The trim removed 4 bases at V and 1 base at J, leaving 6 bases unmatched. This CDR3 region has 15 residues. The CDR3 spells CASSIREDGTDTQYF. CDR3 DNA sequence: TGTGCCAGCAGCATTCGGGAGGACGGCACAGATACGCAGTATTTT.